Below, 25 T cell receptor beta chains from the same sample are listed, as sequenced in a study of T cell changes during pregnancy in multiple sclerosis. Generated by immunoSEQ multiplex PCR, the TCRdb table keeps only in-frame clones and is missing some. The repertoire includes under 45,000 clones, almost 95% of them detected once, and more than 0.35% sits in the top ten. This specimen consisted of CD4+ T cells from peripheral blood mononuclear cells, obtained after pregnancy. Receptors originate from a female donor with multiple sclerosis, enrolled in a pregnancy study.

The chain combines TRBV21-1 with TRBJ2-1; the table assigns TRBD1, which was not confirmed against the DNA. TRBV21-1 corresponds to a pseudogene. The CDR3 has 16 residues. CDR3 loop: CASSVRQQSSYNEQFF. The CDR3 bases are TGTGCCAGCAGCGTTCGACAGCAAAGCTCCTACAATGAGCAGTTCTTC.

The chain uses TRBV2 and TRBJ2-7; 7 bases match TRBD1. Germline V lookup: CDR1 SNHLY, CDR2 FYNNEI. Trimming removed 5 bases from V and 2 bases from J; junction bases left unmatched: 15. The CDR3 spans 17 residues. DNA for the CDR3: TGTGCCAGCAGTCCACTCAACAGGGGCCTTCGAACCTACGAGCAGTACTTC. Its protein is CASSPLNRGLRTYEQYF. Based on the CDR3 plus reference TRBV2 and TRBJ2-7, the full variable domain is EPEVTQTPSHQVTQMGQEVILRCVPISNHLYFYWYRQILGQKVEFLVSFYNNEISEKSEIFDDQFSVERPDGSNFTLKIRSTKLEDSAMYFCASSPLNRGLRTYEQYFGPGTRLTVT.

This clone has just one count. The chain links TRBV15 to TRBJ2-1; no firm D call. The V and J ends lost 6 bases and 4 bases respectively, with 10 bases between them. CDR3 size: 13 residues. Germline assignment: CDR1 LNHNV and CDR2 YYDKDF (reference sequence). The CDR3 protein is CATSAGQYNEQFF. CDR3 DNA sequence: TGTGCCACCAGTGCCGGTCAATACAATGAGCAGTTCTTC.

J is TRBJ1-5 and V is TRBV6-5, with D unclear. Germline CDR1 MNHEY, CDR2 SVGAGI. Deletions cut 6 bases from V and 11 bases from J, with 17 bases between. CDR3 size: 13 residues. This CDR3 reads CASRNGVFEAQHF. CDR3 DNA: TGTGCCAGCAGAAACGGAGTCTTCGAAGCCCAGCATTTT.

The rearrangement links TRBV15 to TRBJ2-1; D ambiguous. V was pared by 2 bases and J by 4 bases, with 15 bases between. Per the germline V gene, CDR1 is LNHNV and CDR2 is YYDKDF (reference sequence). This CDR3 has 16 residues. CDR3 sequence (DNA): TGTGCCACCAGCAGACGAACGCAGGTAAATTACAATGAGCAGTTCTTC. Translating gives CATSRRTQVNYNEQFF.

In nucleotides, the CDR3 is TGCGCCAGCAGACCCGGGACAGGGTACACCGGGGAGCTGTTTTTT. Its translation is CASRPGTGYTGELFF. The rearrangement uses TRBV10-2 and TRBJ2-2; TRBD1 agrees at 9 bases. CDR3 length: 15 residues. The junction had 5 bases not matched to a gene; V was cut back by 6 bases and J by 3 bases. Germline CDR1 WSHSY, CDR2 SAAADI.

The chain joins TRBV5-1 to TRBJ2-3; 8 nucleotides match TRBD2. Germline loops: CDR1 SGHRS, CDR2 YFSETQ. CDR3 length: 17 amino acids. The trim removed 1 base at V and 0 bases at J, leaving 7 bases unmatched. This CDR3 reads CASSLTGGGKSTDTQYF. In nucleotides, the CDR3 is TGCGCCAGCAGCTTGACGGGCGGGGGGAAAAGCACAGATACGCAGTATTTT.

The rearrangement uses TRBV19 and TRBJ2-7; 7 bases line up with TRBD2. J gave up 2 bases and V 5 bases, and 12 bases lay outside the gene matches. This CDR3 has 16 residues. Germline lookup yields CDR1 LNHDA and CDR2 SQIVND (reference sequence). Here the CDR3 reads CASSRAGMEGTYEQYF. CDR3 nucleotide sequence: TGTGCCAGTAGTCGAGCGGGGATGGAAGGAACCTACGAGCAGTACTTC.

The chain carries TRBV2 and TRBJ2-1, with 9 bases that match TRBD1. The CDR3 is 15 amino acids. Germline V CDR1 and CDR2: SNHLY, FYNNEI. J was trimmed by 1 base and V by 6 bases; bases with no gene match: 4. CDR3 sequence: CASRTDRGSYNEQFF. The CDR3 nucleotides are TGTGCCAGCAGGACGGACAGGGGATCCTACAATGAGCAGTTCTTC.

The chain joins TRBV19 to TRBJ1-5; D gene ambiguous. Deletions cut 1 base from V and 0 bases from J, with 10 bases between. Germline loops: CDR1 LNHDA, CDR2 SQIVND (reference sequence). The CDR3 sequence is 16 residues long. CDR3 bases: TGTGCCAGTAGTATAGTTGGAGTTTATAGCAATCAGCCCCAGCATTTT. Translation gives CASSIVGVYSNQPQHF. Supplemented by reference TRBV19 and TRBJ1-5, the full variable domain reads DGGITQSPKYLFRKEGQNVTLSCEQNLNHDAMYWYRQDPGQGLRLIYYSQIVNDFQKGDIAEGYSVSREKKESFPLTVTSAQKNPTAFYLCASSIVGVYSNQPQHFGDGTRLSIL.

This chain joins TRBV4-1 and TRBJ1-3; tentative D call: TRBD1 (5 bases). The V end lost 2 bases, the J end lost 0 bases, and 14 bases lay between the germline ends. The CDR3 spans 17 residues. Germline values: CDR1 MGHRA, CDR2 YSYEKL. In DNA, the CDR3 is TGCGCCAGCAGCCAACCGACAGAGAAGATCTCTGGAAACACCATATATTTT. Its protein product is CASSQPTEKISGNTIYF.

The V gene is TRBV5-6, the J gene TRBJ2-5; 13 bases fit TRBD2. The CDR3 totals 17 residues. Looked up from germline, CDR1 is SGHDT and CDR2 is YYEEEE. V shed 5 bases, J shed 4 bases, and the junction held 11 bases outside the gene matches. The CDR3 protein is CASRLGLAGAHGETQYF. CDR3 DNA sequence: TGTGCCAGCAGGTTAGGACTAGCGGGGGCCCATGGAGAGACCCAGTACTTC.

This chain uses TRBV6-1 with TRBJ2-5; 12 bases are a match to TRBD2. CDR3 size: 15 residues. CDR1 MNHNS and CDR2 SASEGT come from the germline V gene. V lost 6 bases, J lost 5 bases, and 7 bases stayed unmatched. The CDR3 DNA sequence: TGTGCCAGCAGCCCAGGACTAGCGGGGTGGGAGACCCAGTACTTC. It specifies CASSPGLAGWETQYF.

This chain's CDR3 is CASGETGQGYHEQFF. The DNA for the CDR3 is TGTGCCAGCGGGGAAACGGGACAGGGGTACCATGAGCAGTTCTTC. The J gene is TRBJ2-1, the V gene TRBV5-4; 10 bases agree with TRBD1. Germline CDR1 SGHNT, CDR2 YYREEE (reference sequence). This CDR3 contains 15 residues. V was clipped by 7 bases and J by 8 bases; unmatched bases: 12.

The chain links TRBV5-1 to TRBJ2-7; possible D gene TRBD1, 5 bases. The CDR3 is 13 amino acids. Germline V lookup: CDR1 SGHRS, CDR2 YFSETQ. The ends were cut back, 0 bases at V and 4 bases at J, with 8 bases in the middle. The CDR3 reads CASSLGTGYEQYF. The DNA for the CDR3 is TGCGCCAGCAGCTTGGGAACAGGATACGAGCAGTACTTC.

The chain has TRBV7-2 and TRBJ2-7, with D maybe TRBD2 (5 bases). The V gene lost 1 base and the J gene lost 2 bases, with 9 bases spanning the gap. The CDR3 has 14 amino acids. Looked up from germline, CDR1 is SGHTA and CDR2 is FQGNSA. The CDR3 protein is CASSLVPGTYEQYF. CDR3 coding DNA: TGTGCCAGCAGCTTAGTGCCGGGGACCTACGAGCAGTACTTC. The full variable domain, completed using reference TRBV7-2 and TRBJ2-7, is GAGVSQSPSNKVTEKGKDVELRCDPISGHTALYWYRQSLGQGLEFLIYFQGNSAPDKSGLPSDRFSAERTGGSVSTLTIQRTQQEDSAVYLCASSLVPGTYEQYFGPGTRLTVT.

The CDR3: CASSDVAGWSTNEKLFF. The CDR3 DNA reads as TGTGCCAGCAGTGACGTGGCAGGGTGGTCAACTAATGAAAAACTGTTTTTT. V gene TRBV6-1 combines with J gene TRBJ1-4, with D perhaps TRBD1 (5 bases). The germline gives CDR1 MNHNS, CDR2 SASEGT. This CDR3 is 17 amino acids long. V dropped 3 bases and J dropped 0 bases, with 14 bases sitting between them.

The CDR3 region is CASSLDPRVGSGQNTEAFF. CDR3 bases: TGCGCCAGCAGCCTGGATCCCAGGGTAGGTTCTGGACAGAACACTGAAGCTTTCTTT. The chain links TRBV5-1 to TRBJ1-1; D possibly corresponds to TRBD1 (5 bases). The CDR3 is made up of 19 amino acids. Trimming cost V 4 bases and J 1 base, with 26 bases left between them. Germline V gene data show CDR1 as SGHRS and CDR2 as YFSETQ.

The V and J genes are TRBV7-2 and TRBJ1-5; D possibly corresponds to TRBD1 (6 bases). V gave up 5 bases and J gave up 0 bases, with 14 bases separating them. The CDR3 runs to 16 residues. Germline loops: CDR1 SGHTA, CDR2 FQGNSA. The DNA for the CDR3 is TGTGCCAGCAGCGGGGGGGCTATGGTTAGCAATCAGCCCCAGCATTTT. This codes for CASSGGAMVSNQPQHF.

This clone has only one observation. This chain links TRBV5-5 with TRBJ2-3; tentative D call: TRBD1 (6 bases). Trimming stripped 0 bases from V and 2 bases from J, with 16 bases between. The germline gives CDR1 SGHKS, CDR2 YYEKEE (reference sequence). The CDR3 runs to 17 residues. CDR3 coding DNA: TGTGCCAGCAGCTTGGGGGGGACACTTCCCTACACAGATACGCAGTATTTT. It is translated as CASSLGGTLPYTDTQYF.

This chain joins TRBV27 and TRBJ1-5; no clear D gene. The CDR3 consists of 15 residues. Germline values: CDR1 MNHEY, CDR2 SMNVEV (reference sequence). V was cut by 6 bases and J by 4 bases, with 16 bases left in between. CDR3 in DNA: TGTGCCAGCAGCCTAACGGGGATTTCAAATCAGCCCCAGCATTTT. Its protein product is CASSLTGISNQPQHF.

The V and J genes are TRBV5-1 and TRBJ1-1; D unclear. This CDR3 has 13 amino acids. Between the trimmed V and J ends, which lost 7 bases and 5 bases, there was a span of 15 bases. Per germline, CDR1 SGHRS and CDR2 YFSETQ. The CDR3 loop is CASGKESPTEAFF. Here the CDR3 DNA reads TGCGCCAGCGGAAAGGAGTCCCCAACTGAAGCTTTCTTT.

This chain joins TRBV5-1 and TRBJ2-3, with 10 bases that match TRBD2. Unmatched junction bases numbered 3, after V lost 2 bases and J lost 3 bases. The CDR3 extends over 15 amino acids. Germline V gives CDR1 SGHRS, CDR2 YFSETQ. CDR3 bases: TGCGCCAGCAGCTTAATAGCGGGGGGAACAGATACGCAGTATTTT. Its protein product is CASSLIAGGTDTQYF.

The rearrangement uses TRBV18 and TRBJ2-2; weak D call: TRBD1 (6 bases). There are 17 residues in the CDR3. From germline, CDR1 is KGHSH and CDR2 LQKENI. Trimming took 3 bases from V and 6 from J, leaving 20 bases between them. The CDR3 here is CASSPDSGRSGAGELFF. For the CDR3, the DNA is TGTGCCAGCTCACCTGATTCTGGGCGTTCAGGGGCCGGGGAGCTGTTTTTT.

The rearrangement links TRBV4-2 to TRBJ2-7; 8 bases are shared with TRBD2. V lost 4 bases to trimming and J lost 4 bases; unmatched junction nucleotides: 12. CDR3 length equals 16 residues. Germline V CDR1 and CDR2: LGHNA, YNFKEQ. This CDR3 is CASSPHTSGGGYEQYF. DNA for the CDR3: TGTGCCAGCAGCCCCCACACCAGCGGGGGCGGGTACGAGCAGTACTTC.